This TCR beta chain was identified during a study of OX40 agonist ivuxolimab in advanced cancers. Study-level information: Across the patients, intravenous ivuxolimab was delivered every 2 weeks at 0.01 to 10 mg/kg. Previous treatment with anti-PD-1, anti-PD-L1 or anti-CTLA-4 therapy was allowed; about 40% had received some. Broader study findings: At 0.1-3.0 mg/kg, partial responders had clonal expansion among the lowest observed.

This clone appeared many times. Its antigen is undetermined. Sequencing was performed with immunoSEQ multiplex PCR; in TCRdb, only in-frame clones are kept and a portion is missing. Here the sample spans approximately 89,000 clones, about 88% being singletons. The CDR3 totals 13 residues. Germline CDR1 SGHRS, CDR2 YFSETQ. The V and J ends lost 0 bases and 7 bases respectively, with 10 bases between them. Sequenced material: CD4+ or CD8+ T cells sorted from blood, taken in a trial of the OX40 agonist ivuxolimab. The chain has TRBV5-1 and TRBJ1-2; D is uncertain. The sequence was obtained from an adult with an advanced solid tumor such as melanoma, head and neck, liver or kidney cancer. This chain's CDR3 is CASSLAGLGGYTF. CDR3 sequence (DNA): TGCGCCAGCAGCTTGGCCGGACTAGGTGGCTACACCTTC.